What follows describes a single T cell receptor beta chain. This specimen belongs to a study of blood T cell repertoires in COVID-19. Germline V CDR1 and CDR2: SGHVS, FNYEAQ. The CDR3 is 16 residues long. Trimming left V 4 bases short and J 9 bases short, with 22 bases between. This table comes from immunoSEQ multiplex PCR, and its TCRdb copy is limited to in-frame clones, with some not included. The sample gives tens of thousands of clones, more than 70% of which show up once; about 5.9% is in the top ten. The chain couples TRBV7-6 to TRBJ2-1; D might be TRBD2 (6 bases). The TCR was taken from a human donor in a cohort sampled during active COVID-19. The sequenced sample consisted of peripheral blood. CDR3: CASSSNPGLVYGEQFF. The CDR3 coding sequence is TGTGCCAGCAGCTCTAATCCGGGACTGGTGTACGGTGAGCAGTTCTTC.